This T cell receptor beta chain originates from a study of shared clonotypes between healthy human individuals. Looked up from germline, CDR1 is MNHEY and CDR2 is SVGAGI. The CDR3 runs to 12 residues. Between the trimmed V and J ends, which lost 2 bases and 8 bases, there was a span of 9 bases. Terminally differentiated effector memory CD45RA+ cells were left out of the naive CD8 fraction, which was CD45RO-negative and positively selected for CCR7. Libraries were prepared by immunoSEQ multiplex PCR; TCRdb keeps only in-frame clonotypes and omits some of them. The table shows about 1.9 million clones, with 80% to 95% occurring only once.

The chain combines TRBV6-5 with TRBJ1-2; D is undetermined. The receptor comes from a man between 18 and 35 years old in good health. Some clones in this sample may be carry-over from other donors' samples. Specimen: naive CD8+ T cells from PBMCs. CDR3 protein: CASSYKFGGYTF. In DNA form, the CDR3 reads TGTGCCAGCAGTTACAAGTTCGGCGGCTACACCTTC.